The rows below give T cell receptor beta chains drawn from one sample of a study of T-cell memory formation after mild COVID-19. TCRdb reprocessed the 5' RACE reads via MiXCR and lists one record per CDR3 protein. The sample holds 150,000 to 200,000 distinct CDR3 sequences, roughly 11% seen once. Input material: PBMCs or a T cell subset sorted from them (not recorded which). All receptors come from a man aged 18 to 29 who had mild COVID-19 (a few samples of this study predate the infection). Cell type and time point are not known. Both conserved end residues are part of each CDR3. D genes are given only for firm matches. Clone sizes are given selectively: once, few, many, or a class where the clone is expanded.

V gene	J gene	CDR3 length	D gene	clone size	CDR3 protein	CDR3 DNA
TRBV7-2	TRBJ1-5	14	-	many	CASSLVEGDQPQHF	TGTGCCAGCAGCTTAGTTGAGGGGGATCAGCCCCAGCATTTT
TRBV7-2	TRBJ2-7	15	TRBD2	-	CASSLAASGTSEQYF	TGTGCCAGCAGCTTAGCGGCTAGCGGGACATCCGAGCAGTACTTC
TRBV11-2	TRBJ1-1	17	TRBD1	few	CASSLGGLQGANTEAFF	TGTGCCAGCAGCTTAGGGGGCCTACAGGGGGCAAACACTGAAGCTTTCTTT
TRBV14	TRBJ2-2	17	TRBD1	few	CASSQGYRGRNTGELFF	TGTGCCAGCAGCCAAGGCTACAGGGGCCGTAACACCGGGGAGCTGTTTTTT
TRBV24-1	TRBJ2-1	13	-	-	CATSVPAGNEQFF	TGTGCCACCAGTGTCCCCGCGGGGAATGAGCAGTTCTTC
TRBV2	TRBJ2-7	13	-	many	CASGGTFSYEQYF	TGTGCCAGCGGCGGGACATTCTCCTACGAGCAGTACTTC
TRBV3-1	TRBJ2-1	16	TRBD2	many	CASSHPLAGGPEEQFF	TGTGCCAGCAGCCACCCACTAGCGGGGGGCCCGGAGGAGCAGTTCTTC
TRBV7-9	TRBJ1-1	11	-	few	CASSLQPEAFF	TGTGCCAGCAGCTTACAACCTGAAGCTTTCTTT
TRBV7-2	TRBJ1-2	15	TRBD1	many	CASSLVTGINYGYTF	TGTGCCAGCAGCTTAGTGACAGGGATTAACTATGGCTACACCTTC
TRBV6-5	TRBJ1-6	13	-	-	CASLDSYNSPLHF	TGTGCCAGCCTCGACAGTTATAATTCACCCCTCCACTTT
TRBV2	TRBJ2-5	15	-	few	CASRGRQQAAETQYF	TGTGCCAGCAGGGGCCGGCAGCAAGCGGCAGAGACCCAGTACTTC
TRBV4-1	TRBJ1-1	15	TRBD1	few	CASSLTETGGGEAFF	TGCGCCAGCAGCCTGACGGAGACAGGGGGGGGTGAAGCTTTCTTT
TRBV18	TRBJ1-1	14	-	-	CASTRDGGDTEAFF	TGTGCCAGCACCCGGGACGGAGGGGACACTGAAGCTTTCTTT
TRBV6-5	TRBJ2-1	15	TRBD1	-	CASSSTGGIYNEQFF	TGTGCCAGCAGCTCCACAGGGGGCATCTACAATGAGCAGTTCTTC
TRBV12-3/TRBV12-4	TRBJ2-1	17	TRBD2	-	CASRREGGLAGVNEQFF	TGTGCCAGCAGGCGAGAAGGGGGACTAGCGGGAGTCAATGAGCAGTTCTTC
TRBV7-6	TRBJ2-1	15	-	few	CASSLEDGRGHEQFF	TGTGCCAGCAGCTTAGAGGATGGCAGGGGACATGAGCAGTTCTTC
TRBV9	TRBJ2-3	14	-	many	CASSVVSPADTQYF	TGTGCCAGCAGCGTAGTTAGTCCCGCCGATACGCAGTATTTT
TRBV7-2	TRBJ2-4	14	TRBD2	-	CASSLGLADNIQYF	TGTGCCAGCAGCTTGGGACTAGCGGACAACATTCAGTACTTC
TRBV12-3/TRBV12-4	TRBJ1-3	12	-	few	CASSYGGYTIYF	TGTGCCAGCAGCTACGGAGGCTACACCATATATTTT
TRBV20-1	TRBJ1-5	12	-	few	CSARGTNQPQHF	TGCAGTGCTCGGGGGACAAACCAGCCCCAGCATTTT
TRBV7-2	TRBJ2-2	13	-	many	CASSLDGVGELFF	TGTGCCAGCAGCTTAGACGGGGTCGGGGAGCTGTTTTTT
TRBV7-3	TRBJ2-2	15	-	many	CASRPSRGNTGELFF	TGTGCCAGCAGGCCGTCCAGGGGGAACACCGGGGAGCTGTTTTTT
TRBV6-6	TRBJ2-1	15	-	few	CASRVGGASGNEQFF	TGTGCCAGCAGAGTAGGGGGGGCCTCTGGGAATGAGCAGTTCTTC
TRBV29-1	TRBJ2-2	14	-	few	CSVERQLNTGELFF	TGCAGCGTTGAAAGACAACTTAACACCGGGGAGCTGTTTTTT
TRBV18	TRBJ2-2	13	-	-	CASSPLADGELFF	TGTGCCAGCTCACCATTGGCGGACGGGGAGCTGTTTTTT
TRBV29-1	TRBJ2-3	14	-	many	CSVEDPRRSDTQYF	TGCAGCGTTGAAGACCCCCGGAGGTCGGATACGCAGTATTTT
TRBV12-3/TRBV12-4	TRBJ1-5	15	-	few	CASSFRGGQSQPQHF	TGTGCCAGCAGTTTTAGGGGCGGACAGAGCCAGCCCCAGCATTTT
TRBV3-1	TRBJ1-2	13	-	few	CASSPLTDYGYTF	TGTGCCAGCAGCCCGCTGACGGACTATGGCTACACCTTC
TRBV3-1	TRBJ2-1	19	TRBD2	few	CASSQDDSGGLSSYNEQFF	TGTGCCAGCAGCCAAGATGATAGCGGGGGGCTAAGCTCCTACAATGAGCAGTTCTTC
TRBV30	TRBJ1-1	14	-	-	CAWSGLLGNTEAFF	TGTGCCTGGAGTGGGCTTCTGGGGAACACTGAAGCTTTCTTT
TRBV3-1	TRBJ1-1	12	-	many	CASSQTSAEAFF	TGTGCCAGCAGCCAGACCAGCGCTGAAGCTTTCTTT
TRBV5-1	TRBJ2-3	12	-	-	CASSIWSDTQYF	TGCGCCAGCAGCATATGGTCAGATACGCAGTATTTT
TRBV29-1	TRBJ2-1	16	TRBD2	few	CSVEAGSGETYNEQFF	TGCAGCGTTGAAGCGGGGAGCGGGGAAACTTACAATGAGCAGTTCTTC
TRBV6-2/TRBV6-3	TRBJ1-5	14	-	few	CASSLDGRKQPQHF	TGTGCCAGCAGTCTCGATGGACGGAAGCAGCCCCAGCATTTT
TRBV7-6	TRBJ2-1	18	TRBD2	few	CASSFVFQRTREPNEQFF	TGTGCCAGCAGCTTTGTTTTTCAGAGGACTAGGGAACCCAATGAGCAGTTCTTC
TRBV10-3	TRBJ1-1	15	-	-	CAISASQVMNTEAFF	TGTGCCATCAGTGCCTCTCAGGTGATGAACACTGAAGCTTTCTTT
TRBV5-5	TRBJ2-5	16	TRBD2	few	CASSPGLAGGVETQYF	TGTGCCAGCAGCCCCGGACTAGCGGGGGGGGTAGAGACCCAGTACTTC
TRBV7-3	TRBJ2-5	14	-	few	CASSSTHSQETQYF	TGTGCCAGCAGCTCAACCCACAGTCAAGAGACCCAGTACTTC